This TCR beta chain was captured by sequencing in a study of cytomegalovirus exposure and HLA in healthy donors (dated by TCRdb to about 2017). In the study overall: An earlier analysis of some 600 of the donors reported 276 Gb of sequence data and 100 million to 120 million unique TCR beta sequences obtained from some 170 million T cells. Roughly 300 gigabases of sequencing data and approximately 84 million unique TCR sequences were included in an early release covering roughly 600 HLA-typed donors. Of the roughly 400 genotyped donors, approximately 80% were placed in the genetic ancestry cluster associated with self-reported Caucasian donors. The aim of the study was to test whether cataloging public T cell receptors could identify signatures of past pathogen exposure. Using immunosequencing, the study profiled T cell repertoires from about 620 subjects and related those repertoires to cytomegalovirus serostatus. Along with the roughly 700-subject first cohort, a separate validation cohort of 120 different subjects was used. To predict cytomegalovirus infection status, the study brought together high-throughput TCR immunosequencing, statistical association of individual TCRs with disease status, and machine learning. A later analysis re-examined previously published TCR beta repertoires from around 670 donors and added high-resolution HLA genotyping to investigate patterns of TCR occurrence. In the later analysis, no new phenotypic data were used to find candidate immune exposures; instead, reliance was placed on TCR beta sequences and their occurrence across donors. An earlier analysis of 587 of the donors applied high-throughput TCR beta sequencing to assess whether each TCR beta V gene segment acted as functional or pseudogenic. Alongside the repertoire data, information on donor age, sex, ethnicity and CMV serostatus was compiled. A later genetic analysis took genome-wide SNP genotypes for about 55% of the roughly 700 donors and used that subset as a discovery cohort. All discovery cohort repertoires had been generated using a single sequencing platform. HLA typing covered class I and class II loci at four-digit resolution. Typing coverage differed by locus: A, B, C, DRB1 and DQB1 were typed in roughly 620-630 donors, DQA1 in about 500, DPA1 in 600 to 610, and DPB1 in 472. Several DR-DQ haplotypes were handled as single units for association and clustering, since linkage in the cohort was strong. Among around 400 genotyped donors of the cohort, an average of roughly 230,000 unique TCR beta nucleotide sequences was sequenced per donor, of which about 20% were non-productive.

The cohort was made up of 666 healthy bone marrow donors. Cohort members were all nominally healthy when sampled, although unrecorded immune exposures were likely present. The donor was CMV seronegative and belonged to the group of approximately 320 seronegative cohort members. Every donor gave a peripheral blood sample, and the peripheral blood mononuclear cells from that sample were used for TCR beta sequencing. The Qiagen DNeasy Blood Extraction Kit was used to extract genomic DNA from the blood cell samples. V is clipped by 8 bases and J by 0 bases, and the sequence between their germline boundaries is 14 bases long. From the cysteine up to the phenylalanine, the CDR3 has a length of 15 residues. CDR3 DNA only is kept here, 45 bases in frame from base 1. Looking up the germline V gene (reference sequence) yields CDR1 PRHDT and CDR2 FYEKMQ. Study-wide conclusions, independent of this receptor: Linkage disequilibrium might explain the correlated functional status among segregating V segments, but an unknown experimental factor could not be excluded. The classifier was reported to diagnose cytomegalovirus status with high specificity and sensitivity in both the original and validation cohorts. Because some donors lacked HLA typing at each locus, the association tests relied only on the typed subset. This cohort had only TCR beta chains sequenced, and the lack of alpha or paired-chain data limited which features could be detected. The 87-base-pair reads could not distinguish some IMGT-functional V segments, including TRBV6-2 and TRBV6-3, so those segments were excluded. For the cohort, immune exposure information was limited to CMV serostatus. The authors suggested that the approach could potentially be extended to other disease states and immunological phenotypes. Strong co-occurrence of HLA alleles, especially DR and DQ, made assigning TCR associations to individual alleles difficult. Compared with equally common non-associated chains, HLA-associated TCR beta chains in a later analysis were more clonally expanded and had lower generation probabilities. While some public TCRs were present in many individuals, most TCR sequences turned up only very rarely across donors. According to a later analysis, parvovirus B19, influenza, CMV and Epstein-Barr virus appeared linked to several top co-occurrence clusters. Sequencing depth was assumed to be roughly uniform across donors in the presence/absence analyses, though that assumption may not hold. Most CMV-associated TCR beta chains appeared to be HLA-restricted in a later analysis, and the HLA associations seemed to be driven largely by CMV exposure. An earlier analysis of 450 to 750 of the donors showed that most TCR beta V segments appeared in productive rearrangements either about 87% or about 30% of the time, which broadly matched IMGT annotations. A total of 150 or so TCR beta chains were listed by the study as associated with cytomegalovirus. In vitro tests confirmed that a few of the cytomegalovirus-associated TCR beta chains recognize cytomegalovirus antigens. V-gene and J-gene trimming of TCR beta chains was associated with a missense DCLRE1C variant in a later genetic analysis, and the association was replicated in an independent cohort. In a later analysis, TCR association rates were found to vary across HLA loci, with the most associated TCRs seen for DRB1 alleles and the fewest for HLA-C alleles. A later genetic analysis reported fewer N-insertions in productive TCRs among donors in an Asian-associated ancestry cluster than the roughly 670-donor mean. At a false discovery rate of 0.05, a later analysis linked 16,000 or so TCR beta sequences to specific HLA alleles. Because counts were too low, under 20 rarely observed V segments, including chromosome 9 orphons, were left out of the earlier analysis of 500 to 650 of the donors. The sequencing pipeline was judged likely to have produced a cluster of highly shared sequence variants as a technical artifact. A further reported finding was that TCR beta sequences accurately predicted the HLA-A and HLA-B alleles for most subjects in the first cohort.

To prepare the library, the immunoSEQ multiplex PCR assay was applied. For the multiplex PCR, a mixture combining 60 forward primers for TCR Vbeta segments and 13 reverse primers for TCR Jbeta segments was used. The CDR3 region of rearranged TCR beta genes was amplified from genomic DNA by a multiplex PCR assay. The Illumina HiSeq System was used to sequence the amplified TCR beta libraries as 87-base-pair reads. The study's own analysis went as follows. A later analysis tallied around 82 million unique TCR beta chains across the 600 to 700 repertoires, and around 12 million of those chains were shared by two or more donors. Raw reads were error-corrected and collapsed into unique sequences with a nearest-neighbor algorithm that merged closely related sequences to remove PCR and sequencing errors. Alignment of CDR3 sequences to IMGT reference sequences was used to assign V, D and J gene segments. For a sequence to be retained, at least a six-nucleotide match to both a V gene segment and a J gene segment was required. A rearrangement counted as productive if the CDR3 had no stop codons and remained in frame with V and J, and every other rearrangement counted as non-productive. CDR3 was defined according to IMGT convention as the region running from the second conserved V-encoded cysteine to the conserved J-encoded phenylalanine. The earlier analysis of roughly 590 of the donors excluded sequences that lacked an unambiguous match to a single V gene segment. An earlier analysis of about 590 of the donors classified V segments as functional when productive rearrangements were above 56.7% and as segregating when the standard deviation between donors was above 5%. A statistical classification framework was built for diagnosing cytomegalovirus status from the catalog of TCR beta chain sequences. In a later analysis, TCR nucleotide sequences were compared against IMGT/GENE-DB human TR gene sequences so that V and J genes could be assigned. A later analysis assigned CDR3 sequences and most-parsimonious VDJ recombination scenarios with the TCRdist pipeline. In a later analysis, every TCR beta chain was defined by the combination of its CDR3 amino acid sequence and its V-gene family, and reads without a unique V-gene family were dropped. A later analysis removed roughly 590 highly shared, low-generation-probability nucleotide sequences to deal with suspected cross-contamination and a sequencing artifact. For each public chain, a later analysis derived a clonal expansion index from normalized ranks of inferred template counts within each repertoire. In a later analysis, generation probabilities were computed with a VDJ recombination model fitted to out-of-frame rearrangements, and the resulting probabilities were checked against IGoR. In a later analysis, hypergeometric tests were used to score TCR-TCR, TCR-HLA and TCR-CMV co-occurrence, with a repertoire-size bias correction applied to TCR pairs. A later analysis estimated false discovery rates by permuting HLA or CMV assignments 20 times. A later analysis grouped co-occurring TCRs with DBSCAN, adding TCRdist sequence similarity when clustering within HLA-allele-positive subsets. For co-occurrence clustering, repertoires with fewer than 30,000 or more than 120,000 public chains were excluded, along with five repertoires with anomalous nucleotide sharing. The clones in this table, taken by TCRdb from immuneACCESS, are in-frame only. Not every clone is retained; where verified, under half of the shortfall comes from an unresolved V gene, and the cause of the rest is unknown. From that table come the V and J calls and clone size; the DNA was used to work out D and trimming. This sample comprises around 120,000 clones, 70% to 85% of them detected only once. The ten largest clonotypes hold 2.5% to 3% of the sample.

On this clone itself: Its antigen remains unidentified. The input lacks base qualities; no much larger clone sits a single base away.

The rearrangement joined TRBV13 to TRBJ1-3; matching of 5 bases hints at TRBD1 as the D gene. Sequenced sample: PBMCs. The source is a boy aged 2 to 9 in good health and CMV-seronegative. CDR3 loop: CASLLEGSSGNTIYF. The DNA reads as follows: TGTGCCAGCCTGCTGGAGGGGAGCTCTGGAAACACCATATATTTT.